The T cell receptor (beta chain) described here comes from a study of chemoradiotherapy in HPV16-positive cancers (dated 2022 in TCRdb). A note on the overall study: Using functional T-cell assays on cells from a couple of HPV16-positive patients, the researchers defined candidate HPV-specific T-cell clones and common TCR motifs. The candidate HPV-specific TCRs and motifs were subsequently tracked in TCR repertoires obtained from fewer than 95 patients with HPV-related cancers. The study asked whether T-cell immunity to the HPV oncoproteins E6 and E7 changes during chemoradiotherapy and whether this immunity affects survival.

Repertoires were sampled multiple times during chemoradiotherapy, which allowed clonal expansion in the tumor microenvironment to be followed. From the cysteine up to the phenylalanine, the CDR3 has a length of 15 residues. CDR3 DNA only is kept here, 45 bases in frame from base 1. The CDR1 and CDR2 encoded by the germline V gene are SGDLS and YYNGEE. V is cut back by 3 bases and J by 6 bases, with 10 bases in the junction unmatched. The library was made by the immunoSEQ multiplex PCR assay. The table was pulled from immuneACCESS by TCRdb, which kept in-frame rearrangements only. Such tables lose some clones; where checked, under half of the loss comes from unresolved V genes, and the rest has no known cause. In this sample the table shows some 5,000 clones, around 79% of which occur a single time. Around 5.8% of the sample is taken by the ten largest. Paper-wide results and their limitations: Expansion of candidate HPV-specific clones and E7-related TCR motifs was observed in the tumor microenvironment during treatment, whereas no such expansion was observed for non-HPV-specific T cells. Improved recurrence-free survival in HPV16-positive patients was associated with expansion of HPV-responsive T cells during chemoradiotherapy. The functional definition of HPV-specific T cells came from only two HPV16-positive patients, and the survival association was reported for HPV16-positive patients.

Concerning this clone itself: Its antigen has not been determined. No base qualities exist here, and no much larger clone lies one base off it.

This specimen was tumor tissue, taken from a patient who underwent chemoradiotherapy. This TCR came from a human donor with HPV-associated anogenital cancer. Recombination joined TRBV9 with TRBJ2-3; 7 nucleotides in the junction match TRBD2. The sequence in DNA is TGTGCCAGCAGCGGGGCGGGAGTTGGGTGGGATACGCAGTATTTT. It specifies CASSGAGVGWDTQYF.